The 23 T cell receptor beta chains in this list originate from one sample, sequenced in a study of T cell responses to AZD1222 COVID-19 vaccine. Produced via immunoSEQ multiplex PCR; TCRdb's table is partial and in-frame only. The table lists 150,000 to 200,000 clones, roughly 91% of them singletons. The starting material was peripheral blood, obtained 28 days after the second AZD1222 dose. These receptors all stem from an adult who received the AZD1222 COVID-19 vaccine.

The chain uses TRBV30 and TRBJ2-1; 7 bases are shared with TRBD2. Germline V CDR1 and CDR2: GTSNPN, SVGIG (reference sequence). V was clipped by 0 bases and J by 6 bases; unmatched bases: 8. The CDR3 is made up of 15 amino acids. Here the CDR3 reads CAWSVRASGLNEQFF. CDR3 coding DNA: TGTGCCTGGAGTGTACGGGCTAGCGGACTCAATGAGCAGTTCTTC.

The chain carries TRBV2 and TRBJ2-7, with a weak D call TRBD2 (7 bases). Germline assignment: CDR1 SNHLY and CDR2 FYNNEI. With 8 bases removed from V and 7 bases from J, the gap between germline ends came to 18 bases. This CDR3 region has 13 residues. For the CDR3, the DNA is TGTGCCAGCCGGTCGGGGGGCAGGGGAGAGCAGTACTTC. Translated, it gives CASRSGGRGEQYF. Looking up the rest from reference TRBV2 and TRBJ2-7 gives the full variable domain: EPEVTQTPSHQVTQMGQEVILRCVPISNHLYFYWYRQILGQKVEFLVSFYNNEISEKSEIFDDQFSVERPDGSNFTLKIRSTKLEDSAMYFCASRSGGRGEQYFGPGTRLTVT.

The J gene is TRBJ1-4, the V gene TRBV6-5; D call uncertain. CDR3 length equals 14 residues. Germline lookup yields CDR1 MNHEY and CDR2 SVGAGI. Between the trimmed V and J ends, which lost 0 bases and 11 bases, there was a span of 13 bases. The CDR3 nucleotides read TGTGCCAGCAGTTACTCGAGTCGGCGGGCGAAACTGTTTTTT. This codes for CASSYSSRRAKLFF.

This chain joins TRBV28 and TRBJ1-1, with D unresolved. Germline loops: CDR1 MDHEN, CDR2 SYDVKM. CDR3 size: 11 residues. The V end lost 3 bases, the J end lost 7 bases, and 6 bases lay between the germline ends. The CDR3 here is CASSFRVEAFF. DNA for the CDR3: TGTGCCAGCAGTTTTAGAGTTGAAGCTTTCTTT.

As DNA, the CDR3 is TGTGCCAGCAGTTTATGGGGGGAGAAAGATACGCAGTATTTT. As protein: CASSLWGEKDTQYF. The chain couples TRBV28 to TRBJ2-3; D might be TRBD1 or TRBD2, each matching 5 bases. Germline CDR1 is MDHEN and CDR2 is SYDVKM. This CDR3 is built from 14 residues. The V and J ends lost 0 bases and 5 bases respectively, with 9 bases between them.

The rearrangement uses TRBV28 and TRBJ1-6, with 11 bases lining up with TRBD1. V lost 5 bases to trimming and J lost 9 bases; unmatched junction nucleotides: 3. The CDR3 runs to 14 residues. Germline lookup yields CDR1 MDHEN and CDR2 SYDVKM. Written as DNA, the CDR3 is TGTGCCAGCAGTCGGACAGGGGGCGGTTCACCCCTCCACTTT. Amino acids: CASSRTGGGSPLHF. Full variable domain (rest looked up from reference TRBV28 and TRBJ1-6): DVKVTQSSRYLVKRTGEKVFLECVQDMDHENMFWYRQDPGLGLRLIYFSYDVKMKEKGDIPEGYSVSREKKERFSLILESASTNQTSMYLCASSRTGGGSPLHFGNGTRLTVT.

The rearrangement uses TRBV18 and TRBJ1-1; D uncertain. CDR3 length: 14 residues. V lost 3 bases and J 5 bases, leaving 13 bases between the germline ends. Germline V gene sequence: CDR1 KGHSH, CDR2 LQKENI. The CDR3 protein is CASSPPGTKTEAFF. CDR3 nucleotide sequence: TGTGCCAGCTCACCTCCGGGAACTAAAACTGAAGCTTTCTTT.

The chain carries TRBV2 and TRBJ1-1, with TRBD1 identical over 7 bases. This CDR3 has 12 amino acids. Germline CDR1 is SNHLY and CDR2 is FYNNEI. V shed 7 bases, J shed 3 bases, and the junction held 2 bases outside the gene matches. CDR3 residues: CASIDRDTEAFF. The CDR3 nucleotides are TGTGCCAGCATAGACAGGGACACTGAAGCTTTCTTT. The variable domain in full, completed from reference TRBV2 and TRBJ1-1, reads EPEVTQTPSHQVTQMGQEVILRCVPISNHLYFYWYRQILGQKVEFLVSFYNNEISEKSEIFDDQFSVERPDGSNFTLKIRSTKLEDSAMYFCASIDRDTEAFFGQGTRLTVV.

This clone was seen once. This chain's CDR3 is CASSYGGQGYTEAFF. DNA of the CDR3: TGTGCCAGCAGTTACGGAGGACAGGGGTACACTGAAGCTTTCTTT. This chain joins TRBV6-5 and TRBJ1-1, with TRBD1 matching 9 bases. CDR3 length equals 15 residues. The V gene end was trimmed by 2 bases and the J gene end by 3 bases; junction bases not matched to a gene: 4. CDR1 and CDR2 from the germline V gene are MNHEY and SVGAGI.

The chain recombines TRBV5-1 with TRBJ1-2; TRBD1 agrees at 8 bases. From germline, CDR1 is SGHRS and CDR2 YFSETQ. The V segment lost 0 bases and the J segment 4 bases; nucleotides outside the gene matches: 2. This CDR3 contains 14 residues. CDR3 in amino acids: CASSLETGAYGYTF. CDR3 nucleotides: TGCGCCAGCAGCTTGGAGACAGGGGCCTATGGCTACACCTTC.

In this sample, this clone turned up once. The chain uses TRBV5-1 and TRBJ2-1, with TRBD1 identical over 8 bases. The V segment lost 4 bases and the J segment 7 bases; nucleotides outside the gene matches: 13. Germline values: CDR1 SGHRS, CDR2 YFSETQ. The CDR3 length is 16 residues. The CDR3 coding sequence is TGCGCCAGCAGCCCTAAGACAGGGGTAGGGGCTAATGAGCAGTTCTTC. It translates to CASSPKTGVGANEQFF.

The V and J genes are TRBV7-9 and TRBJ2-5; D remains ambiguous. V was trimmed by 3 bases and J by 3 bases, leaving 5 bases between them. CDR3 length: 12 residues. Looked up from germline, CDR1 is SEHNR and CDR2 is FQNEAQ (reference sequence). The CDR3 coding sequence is TGTGCCAGCAGCTTGGAAAAAGAGACCCAGTACTTC. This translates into CASSLEKETQYF.

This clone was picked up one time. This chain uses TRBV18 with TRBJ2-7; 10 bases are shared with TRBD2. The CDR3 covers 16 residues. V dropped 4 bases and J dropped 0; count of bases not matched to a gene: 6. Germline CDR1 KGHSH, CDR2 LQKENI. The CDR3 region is CASSQKTSGHSYEQYF. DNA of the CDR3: TGTGCCAGCTCACAGAAGACTAGCGGGCACTCCTACGAGCAGTACTTC.

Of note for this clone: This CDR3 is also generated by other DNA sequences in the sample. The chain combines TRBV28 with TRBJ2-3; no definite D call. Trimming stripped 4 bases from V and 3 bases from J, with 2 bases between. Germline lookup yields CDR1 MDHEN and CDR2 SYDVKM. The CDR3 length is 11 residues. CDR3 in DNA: TGTGCCAGCAGTTCAACAGATACGCAGTATTTT. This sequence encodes CASSSTDTQYF. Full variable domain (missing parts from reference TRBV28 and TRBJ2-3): DVKVTQSSRYLVKRTGEKVFLECVQDMDHENMFWYRQDPGLGLRLIYFSYDVKMKEKGDIPEGYSVSREKKERFSLILESASTNQTSMYLCASSSTDTQYFGPGTRLTVL.

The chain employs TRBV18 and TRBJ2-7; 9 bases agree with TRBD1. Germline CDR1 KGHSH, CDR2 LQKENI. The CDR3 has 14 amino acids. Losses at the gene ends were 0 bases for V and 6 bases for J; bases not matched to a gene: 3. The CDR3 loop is CASSPPQGAVEQYF. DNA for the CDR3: TGTGCCAGCTCACCACCACAGGGGGCGGTCGAGCAGTACTTC.

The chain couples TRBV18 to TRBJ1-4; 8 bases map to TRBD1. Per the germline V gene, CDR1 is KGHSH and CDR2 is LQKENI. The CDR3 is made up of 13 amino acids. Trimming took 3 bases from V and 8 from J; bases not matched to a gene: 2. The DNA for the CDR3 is TGTGCCAGCTCACCGGACAGGGACGAAAAACTGTTTTTT. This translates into CASSPDRDEKLFF. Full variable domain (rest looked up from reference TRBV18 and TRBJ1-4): NAGVMQNPRHLVRRRGQEARLRCSPMKGHSHVYWYRQLPEEGLKFMVYLQKENIIDESGMPKERFSAEFPKEGPSILRIQQVVRGDSAAYFCASSPDRDEKLFFGSGTQLSVL.

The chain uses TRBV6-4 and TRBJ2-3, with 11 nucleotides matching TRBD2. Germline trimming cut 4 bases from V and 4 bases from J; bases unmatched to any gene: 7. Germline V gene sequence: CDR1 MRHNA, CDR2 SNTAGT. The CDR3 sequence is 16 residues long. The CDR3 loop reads CASSVMGGLAADTQYF. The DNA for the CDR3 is TGTGCCAGCAGTGTTATGGGGGGACTAGCGGCAGATACGCAGTATTTT.

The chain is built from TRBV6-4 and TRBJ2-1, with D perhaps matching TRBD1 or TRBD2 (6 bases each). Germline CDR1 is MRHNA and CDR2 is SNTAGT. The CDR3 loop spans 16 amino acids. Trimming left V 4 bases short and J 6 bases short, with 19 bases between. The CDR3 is CASSADRAAGSNEQFF. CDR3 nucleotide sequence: TGTGCCAGCAGTGCGGACAGAGCGGCGGGGTCCAATGAGCAGTTCTTC.

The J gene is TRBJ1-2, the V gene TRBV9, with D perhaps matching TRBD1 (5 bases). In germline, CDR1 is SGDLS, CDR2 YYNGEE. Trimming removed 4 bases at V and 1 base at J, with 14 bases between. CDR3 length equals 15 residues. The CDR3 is CASSYRAGYNYGYTF. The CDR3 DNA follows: TGTGCCAGCAGCTATCGGGCAGGGTATAACTATGGCTACACCTTC.

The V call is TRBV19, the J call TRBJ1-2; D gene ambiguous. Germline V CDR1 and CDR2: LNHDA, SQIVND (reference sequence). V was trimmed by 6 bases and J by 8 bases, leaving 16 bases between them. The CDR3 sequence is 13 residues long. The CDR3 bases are TGTGCCAGTAGGGGAGGAGGGATGGTCGGCTACACCTTC. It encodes CASRGGGMVGYTF.

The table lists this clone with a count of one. The DNA for the CDR3 is TGTGCCAGCAGCTCACCGGGACAGGGACTTAATGAGCAGTACTTC. Translating it yields CASSSPGQGLNEQYF. The gene calls are TRBV28 and TRBJ2-7; 9 bases match TRBD1. The CDR3 covers 15 residues. CDR1 is MDHEN, CDR2 SYDVKM, per germline. With V trimmed by 6 bases and J by 7 bases, 13 bases remained unmatched.

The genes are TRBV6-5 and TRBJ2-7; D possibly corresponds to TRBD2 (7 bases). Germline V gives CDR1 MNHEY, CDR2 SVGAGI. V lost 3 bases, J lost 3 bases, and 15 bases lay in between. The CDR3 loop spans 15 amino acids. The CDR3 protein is CASSYREGGNYEQYF. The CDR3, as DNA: TGTGCCAGCAGTTATCGTGAGGGGGGGAACTACGAGCAGTACTTC.

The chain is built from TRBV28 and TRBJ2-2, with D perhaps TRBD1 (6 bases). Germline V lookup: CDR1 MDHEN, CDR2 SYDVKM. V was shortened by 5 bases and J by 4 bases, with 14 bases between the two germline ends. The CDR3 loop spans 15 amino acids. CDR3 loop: CASSARGRGTGELFF. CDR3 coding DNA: TGTGCCAGCAGTGCCAGGGGACGGGGCACCGGGGAGCTGTTTTTT.